A single sample gave rise to the 16 T cell receptor beta chains below, sequenced in a study of blood T cell repertoires in COVID-19. Libraries were prepared by immunoSEQ multiplex PCR; TCRdb keeps only in-frame clonotypes and omits some of them. The table lists 65,000 to 85,000 clones, 86% of them singletons, with 4.4% in the top ten. The sequenced sample was peripheral blood. These receptors were obtained from a man aged 45-65 years with active COVID-19.

This chain uses TRBV6-1 with TRBJ2-2; 7 bases match TRBD1. J was trimmed by 9 bases and V by 4 bases; bases with no gene match: 14. Germline V gene sequence: CDR1 MNHNS, CDR2 SASEGT. The CDR3 covers 16 residues. Written as DNA, the CDR3 is TGTGCCAGCAGTGCGATGAGACAGGGCGCTGGCCGGGAGCTGTTTTTT. Amino acid sequence: CASSAMRQGAGRELFF.

The chain links TRBV5-5 to TRBJ2-3, with no clear D. Between the trimmed V and J ends, which lost 2 bases and 0 bases, there was a span of 10 bases. Germline-derived CDR1 and CDR2 are SGHKS and YYEKEE (reference sequence). This CDR3 comprises 15 residues. The CDR3 loop is CASSFSVRSTDTQYF. In DNA form, the CDR3 reads TGTGCCAGCAGCTTTTCGGTGAGAAGCACAGATACGCAGTATTTT.

The chain recombines TRBV10-1 with TRBJ2-3; tentative D call: TRBD1 (5 bases). This CDR3 has 14 amino acids. Per the germline V gene, CDR1 is WNHNN and CDR2 is SYGVQD (reference sequence). The V and J ends lost 3 bases and 1 base respectively, with 8 bases between them. In DNA form, the CDR3 reads TGCGCCAGCAGTGATGGGGCGTGCACAGATACGCAGTATTTT. Translation: CASSDGACTDTQYF.

J is TRBJ1-2 and V is TRBV2; D is undetermined. CDR3 length: 14 residues. Germline values: CDR1 SNHLY, CDR2 FYNNEI. Trimming took 6 bases from V and 4 from J, leaving 15 bases between them. The CDR3 region is CASSPGMVGYGYTF. CDR3 coding DNA: TGTGCCAGCAGCCCGGGTATGGTCGGCTATGGCTACACCTTC.

The chain combines TRBV3-1 (or the pseudogene TRBV3-2) with TRBJ2-5; 7 nucleotides agree with TRBD2. Germline V gene data show CDR1 as LGHDT and CDR2 as YNNKEL (reference sequence). Trimming at V came to 0 bases and at J to 4 bases, leaving 8 bases not matched to a gene. This CDR3 region has 16 residues. For the CDR3, the DNA is TGTGCCAGCAGCCAAGACCGGGCGGGGGACTTAGAGACCCAGTACTTC. Encoded protein: CASSQDRAGDLETQYF.

This rearrangement joins TRBV7-6 to TRBJ1-6; maybe TRBD1 (5 bases). CDR1 and CDR2 from the germline V gene are SGHVS and FNYEAQ. This CDR3 is 12 amino acids long. Trimming removed 5 bases from V and 12 bases from J, with 11 bases in between. The CDR3, as DNA: TGTGCCAGCAGCCGCAATAGGGGACCCCTCCACTTT. Its protein product is CASSRNRGPLHF.

The genes are TRBV4-2 and TRBJ2-7, with 8 bases that match TRBD1. Germline-derived CDR1 and CDR2 are LGHNA and YNFKEQ. The CDR3 contains 16 residues. The trim removed 3 bases at V and 5 bases at J, leaving 12 bases unmatched. In DNA form, the CDR3 reads TGTGCCAGCAGCCAGGGAGGACAGGGTTTCTACCACGAGCAGTACTTC. Its protein is CASSQGGQGFYHEQYF.

The genes are TRBV11-3 and TRBJ2-1; 7 bases are a match to TRBD2. CDR3 length equals 17 residues. Germline lookup yields CDR1 SGHNT and CDR2 YENEEA. After removal of 6 bases from V and 0 bases from J, the junction contained 11 bases not matched to a gene. CDR3 sequence: CASSLVGGSSSYNEQFF. Here the CDR3 DNA reads TGTGCCAGCAGTCTCGTCGGGGGGTCTAGCTCCTACAATGAGCAGTTCTTC.

The rearrangement links TRBV5-1 to TRBJ1-2, with D unclear. V was clipped by 2 bases and J by 4 bases, with 12 bases between them. This CDR3 spans 14 amino acids. CDR1 is SGHRS, CDR2 YFSETQ, per germline. The CDR3 DNA follows: TGCGCCAGCAGCTTCACTGAGGAGAGCTATGGCTACACCTTC. The encoded protein is CASSFTEESYGYTF.

V and J are TRBV11-2 and TRBJ2-7; 9 bases agree with TRBD2. The V gene end was trimmed by 2 bases and the J gene end by 1 base; junction bases not matched to a gene: 12. CDR1 and CDR2 (germline): SGHAT, FQNNGV. This CDR3 spans 18 amino acids. CDR3 sequence reads: CASSLSVVAGGRSYEQYF. Written as DNA, the CDR3 is TGTGCCAGCAGCTTATCAGTGGTGGCGGGGGGGCGATCCTACGAGCAGTACTTC.

The V gene is TRBV5-1, the J gene TRBJ2-5; 9 bases agree with TRBD1. Germline V gene sequence: CDR1 SGHRS, CDR2 YFSETQ. Trimming took 2 bases from V and 2 from J; bases not matched to a gene: 4. The CDR3 spans 15 residues. The CDR3 DNA sequence: TGCGCCAGCAGCTTCCGGGACAGGGAACAAGAGACCCAGTACTTC. Translated: CASSFRDREQETQYF. Supplemented by reference TRBV5-1 and TRBJ2-5, the full variable domain reads KAGVTQTPRYLIKTRGQQVTLSCSPISGHRSVSWYQQTPGQGLQFLFEYFSETQRNKGNFPGRFSGRQFSNSRSEMNVSTLELGDSALYLCASSFRDREQETQYFGPGTRLLVL.

V is TRBV18 and J is TRBJ1-3; TRBD1 matches at 8 bases. The germline gives CDR1 KGHSH, CDR2 LQKENI. The length of the CDR3 is 16 residues. Unmatched junction bases numbered 8, after V lost 3 bases and J lost 4 bases. The DNA for the CDR3 is TGTGCCAGCTCACCCGGACAGGGTTCGACCGGAAACACCATATATTTT. Its protein product is CASSPGQGSTGNTIYF.

The chain is built from TRBV27 and TRBJ2-2, with a weak D call TRBD2 (5 bases). The CDR3 spans 18 residues. V was cut by 1 base and J by 1 base, with 16 bases left in between. CDR1 MNHEY and CDR2 SMNVEV come from the germline V gene (reference sequence). Here the CDR3 DNA reads TGTGCCAGCAGTTTATATCAGATACCGGGGATGAACACCGGGGAGCTGTTTTTT. Translating gives CASSLYQIPGMNTGELFF.

The rearrangement joins TRBV9 to TRBJ2-2, with D possibly TRBD1 on 5 matching bases. CDR3 length equals 16 residues. V was shortened by 3 bases and J by 0 bases, with 12 bases between the two germline ends. Germline loops: CDR1 SGDLS, CDR2 YYNGEE. The CDR3 DNA reads as TGTGCCAGCAGCGAAAACGACAGAACGAACACCGGGGAGCTGTTTTTT. Its protein is CASSENDRTNTGELFF.

The chain carries TRBV18 and TRBJ2-2; TRBD1 aligns across 8 bases. The CDR3 spans 15 residues. Trimming at V came to 5 bases and at J to 1 base, leaving 3 bases not matched to a gene. Germline V lookup: CDR1 KGHSH, CDR2 LQKENI. The CDR3 here is CASSTGTGNTGELFF. CDR3 coding DNA: TGTGCCAGCTCAACCGGGACAGGGAACACCGGGGAGCTGTTTTTT.

The chain recombines TRBV14 with TRBJ2-3, with TRBD2 identical over 7 bases. The V and J ends lost 1 base and 6 bases, in that order; junction bases with no gene match: 10. The CDR3 runs to 16 residues. CDR1 and CDR2 from the germline V gene are SGHDN and FVKESK. CDR3 nucleotide sequence: TGTGCCAGCAGCCAAGTGACTAGCTCAGGCTTCGATACGCAGTATTTT. Its translation is CASSQVTSSGFDTQYF.